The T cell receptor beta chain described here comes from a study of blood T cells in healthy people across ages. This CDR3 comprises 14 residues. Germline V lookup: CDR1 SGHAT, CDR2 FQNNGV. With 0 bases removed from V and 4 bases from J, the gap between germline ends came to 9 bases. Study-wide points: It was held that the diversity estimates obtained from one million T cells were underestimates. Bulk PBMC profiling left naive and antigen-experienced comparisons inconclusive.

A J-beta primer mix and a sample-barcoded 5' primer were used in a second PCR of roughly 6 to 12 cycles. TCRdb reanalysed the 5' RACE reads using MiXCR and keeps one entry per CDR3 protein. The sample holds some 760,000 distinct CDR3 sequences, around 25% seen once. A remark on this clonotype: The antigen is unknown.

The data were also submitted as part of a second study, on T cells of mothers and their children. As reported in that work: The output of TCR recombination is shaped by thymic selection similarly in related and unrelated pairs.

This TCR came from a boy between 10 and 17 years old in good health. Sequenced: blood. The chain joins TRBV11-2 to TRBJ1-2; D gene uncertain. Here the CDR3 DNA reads TGTGCCAGCAGCTTAGAGCCAGAGCTCTATGGCTACACCTTC. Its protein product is CASSLEPELYGYTF. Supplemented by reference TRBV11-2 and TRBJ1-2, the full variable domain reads EAGVAQSPRYKIIEKRQSVAFWCNPISGHATLYWYQQILGQGPKLLIQFQNNGVVDDSQLPKDRFSAERLKGVDSTLKIQPAKLEDSAVYLCASSLEPELYGYTFGSGTRLTVV.